This record concerns one T cell receptor beta chain sequence. This specimen belongs to a study of shared clonotypes between healthy human individuals. Only in-frame clones appear in the TCRdb table, and some are missing; sequencing was by immunoSEQ multiplex PCR. Of 950,000 to 1,100,000 clones listed, around 78% are singletons. The V gene end was trimmed by 9 bases and the J gene end by 6 bases; junction bases not matched to a gene: 7. There are 13 residues in the CDR3. CDR1 and CDR2 (germline): SGHAT, FQNNGV. The rearrangement uses TRBV11-2 and TRBJ2-7, with 11 bases that match TRBD2. This TCR came from a man between 18 and 29 years old in good health. Some clones in this sample may be carry-over from other donors' samples. The sequencing sample was made of memory CD4+ T cells from PBMCs. As for subset: CD45RA-negative fraction. This CDR3 reads CASTGTSGSEQYF. The CDR3 nucleotides are TGTGCCAGTACCGGGACTAGCGGCTCCGAGCAGTACTTC.